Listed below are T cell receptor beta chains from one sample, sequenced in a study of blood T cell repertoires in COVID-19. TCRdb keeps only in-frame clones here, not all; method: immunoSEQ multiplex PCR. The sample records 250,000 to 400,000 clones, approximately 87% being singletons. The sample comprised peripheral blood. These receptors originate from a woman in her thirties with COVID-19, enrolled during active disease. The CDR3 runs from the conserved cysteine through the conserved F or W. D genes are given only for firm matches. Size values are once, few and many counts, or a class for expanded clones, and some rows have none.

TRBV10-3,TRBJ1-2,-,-,CAISESVPTGTNYGYTF,TGTGCCATCAGTGAGTCAGTACCAACGGGTACTAACTATGGCTACACCTTC
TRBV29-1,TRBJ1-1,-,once,CSVEQATEAFF,TGCAGCGTTGAACAGGCCACTGAAGCTTTCTTT
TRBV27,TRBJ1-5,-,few,CASSTRGWGQPQHF,TGTGCCAGCAGCACCCGGGGATGGGGTCAGCCCCAGCATTTT
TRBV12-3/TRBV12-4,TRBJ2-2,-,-,CASRGGTGELFF,TGTGCCAGCAGGGGGGGTACCGGGGAGCTGTTTTTT
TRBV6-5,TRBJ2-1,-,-,CASRTGLSSYNEQFF,TGTGCCAGCAGAACGGGACTTAGCTCCTACAATGAGCAGTTCTTC
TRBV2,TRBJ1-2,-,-,CASLRVPYNSNYGYTF,TGTGCCAGCTTGAGGGTCCCGTACAACTCTAACTATGGCTACACCTTC
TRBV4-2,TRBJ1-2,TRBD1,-,CASSQGGSGGDGYTF,TGTGCCAGCAGCCAAGGTGGGTCAGGGGGCGATGGCTACACCTTC
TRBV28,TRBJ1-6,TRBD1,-,CASSLFMGQGVVNSPLHF,TGTGCCAGCAGTTTATTCATGGGACAGGGGGTCGTCAATTCACCCCTCCACTTT
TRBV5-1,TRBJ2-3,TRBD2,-,CASSWREGGRYTDTQYF,TGCGCCAGCAGCTGGCGAGAAGGCGGGAGATACACAGATACGCAGTATTTT
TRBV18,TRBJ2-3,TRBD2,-,CASSPPGGLEDTQYF,TGTGCCAGCTCACCCCCGGGAGGGCTTGAAGATACGCAGTATTTT
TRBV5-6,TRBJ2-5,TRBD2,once,CASSAGTSRGETQYF,TGTGCCAGCAGCGCCGGGACTAGCAGGGGGGAGACCCAGTACTTC
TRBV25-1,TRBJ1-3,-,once,CASSDSGSAGNTIYF,TGTGCCAGCAGTGATAGCGGCTCGGCTGGAAACACCATATATTTT
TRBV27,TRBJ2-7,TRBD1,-,CASSLIGGASYEQYF,TGTGCCAGCAGCTTAATAGGGGGCGCGTCCTACGAGCAGTACTTC
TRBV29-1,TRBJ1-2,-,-,CSVDEQGYGYTF,TGCAGCGTTGATGAACAGGGATATGGCTACACCTTC
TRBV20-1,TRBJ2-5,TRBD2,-,CSASRLAGGPSVQETQYF,TGCAGTGCTAGTAGGTTAGCGGGAGGGCCGTCAGTACAAGAGACCCAGTACTTC
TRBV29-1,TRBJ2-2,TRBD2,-,CSVGMGGDHRWELFF,TGCAGCGTTGGCATGGGAGGGGACCACCGGTGGGAGCTGTTTTTT
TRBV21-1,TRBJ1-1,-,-,CASRENGGASNTEAFF,TGTGCCAGCAGGGAAAACGGCGGGGCCTCGAACACTGAAGCTTTCTTT
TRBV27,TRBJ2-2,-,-,CASSRTPGIGLGTGELFF,TGTGCCAGCAGCCGGACTCCCGGGATAGGTTTGGGCACCGGGGAGCTGTTTTTT
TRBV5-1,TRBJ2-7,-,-,CASSREGYEQYF,TGCGCCAGCAGCCGAGAGGGCTACGAGCAGTACTTC
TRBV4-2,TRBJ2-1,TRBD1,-,CASSQDPGQGGDEQFF,TGTGCCAGCAGCCAAGATCCGGGACAGGGCGGGGATGAGCAGTTCTTC